Described below is a single T cell receptor beta chain sequence and its context. The treatment here: oral pan-JAK inhibitor, 5-10 mg twice daily. In alopecia areata patients, both lesional scalp punch biopsies and peripheral blood were collected. These data are taken from a study of CD8+ T cells in alopecia areata. Study-level information: Treated individuals took tofacitinib by mouth, 5 to 10 mg twice daily.

As the sequencing template, cDNA was produced by extracting RNA and reverse transcribing it. Produced via immunoSEQ multiplex PCR; TCRdb's table is partial and in-frame only. The sample contains about 19,000 clones, about 60% of which appear only once. The CDR3 has 16 amino acids. Germline-derived CDR1 and CDR2 are MDHEN and SYDVKM. With V trimmed by 5 bases and J by 3 bases, 8 bases remained unmatched. Source: skin, taken at week 4, from a patient treated with tofacitinib. This receptor was identified in a human donor with alopecia areata. The rearrangement uses TRBV28 and TRBJ1-5; 9 nucleotides line up with TRBD1. The CDR3 loop is CASSTLTGGTNQPQHF. The CDR3 bases are TGTGCCAGCAGTACACTTACAGGGGGCACCAATCAGCCCCAGCATTTT.